This TCR beta chain was retrieved from a study of a mutant IDH1 vaccine in newly diagnosed glioma. Study details: Former treatment meant radiotherapy, temozolomide, or both; the majority had gotten both.

Libraries were prepared by immunoSEQ multiplex PCR; TCRdb keeps only in-frame clonotypes and omits some of them. The sample carries roughly 11,000 clones, 80% to 90% recorded once. Noted time point: week 5, during vaccination. Alongside topical imiquimod, each dose of vaccine comprised 300 ug of mutant IDH1 20-mer peptide. In regard to this clone: Its specificity is not known.

The receptor was derived from a woman between 40 and 55 years old with glioma. Some clones in this sample may be carry-over from other donors' samples. Sequencing was performed on PBMCs, taken from a glioma patient whose treatment included an IDH1 peptide vaccine.

The CDR3 reads CAISLYGGGDTEAFF. The CDR3 DNA reads as TGTGCCATCAGTCTTTATGGCGGGGGGGACACTGAAGCTTTCTTT. The V call is TRBV10-3, the J call TRBJ1-1; maybe TRBD1 (5 bases). From germline, CDR1 is ENHRY and CDR2 SYGVKD. The CDR3 sequence is 15 residues long. The ends were cut back, 5 bases at V and 3 bases at J, with 16 bases in the middle.